This TCR beta chain was retrieved from a study of cytomegalovirus exposure and HLA in healthy donors. The wider study: A subsequent analysis reported that the 100 to 150 validation repertoires were produced on the same platform that had also been used for the 666 first-cohort repertoires. Study observations and caveats: The authors enumerated over 150 TCR beta chains as linked to cytomegalovirus.

Turning to this clone: The antigen remains undetermined.

V lost 9 bases and J lost 4, with 16 bases in between. CDR1 and CDR2 from the germline V gene are WNHNN and SYGVQD (reference sequence). CDR3 size: 14 residues. The table came from immunoSEQ multiplex PCR; TCRdb's copy has only in-frame clones and leaves some out. The sample holds some 130,000 clones, 70% to 90% seen once. The origin of this receptor is a woman aged 18-29 years in good health and CMV-seropositive. J is TRBJ1-5 and V is TRBV10-1; a possible D gene is TRBD1 (6 bases). Sequenced material: PBMCs. In DNA form, the CDR3 reads TGCGCCAGGTCTCCGGGGGGCTTTAATCAGCCCCAGCATTTT. Its translation: CARSPGGFNQPQHF.